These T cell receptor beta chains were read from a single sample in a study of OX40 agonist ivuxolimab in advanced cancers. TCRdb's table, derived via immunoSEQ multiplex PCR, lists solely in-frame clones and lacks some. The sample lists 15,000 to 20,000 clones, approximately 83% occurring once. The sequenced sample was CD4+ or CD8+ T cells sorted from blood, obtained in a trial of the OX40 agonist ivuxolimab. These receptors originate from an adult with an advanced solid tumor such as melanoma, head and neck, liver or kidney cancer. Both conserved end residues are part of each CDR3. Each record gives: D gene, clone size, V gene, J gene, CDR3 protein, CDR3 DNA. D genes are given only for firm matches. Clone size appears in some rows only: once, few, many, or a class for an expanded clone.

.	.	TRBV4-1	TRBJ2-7	CASSLPGTDLFNEQYF	TGCGCCAGCAGCCTCCCCGGGACGGACCTTTTCAACGAGCAGTACTTC
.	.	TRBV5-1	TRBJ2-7	CASSSTTGIYEQYF	TGCGCCAGCAGCTCCACAACAGGGATCTACGAGCAGTACTTC
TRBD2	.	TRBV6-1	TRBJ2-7	CASSSLAGETYEQYF	TGTGCCAGCAGTTCTCTAGCGGGGGAAACCTACGAGCAGTACTTC
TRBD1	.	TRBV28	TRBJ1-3	CASSPSGQLSGNTIYF	TGTGCCAGCAGCCCATCGGGACAGCTCTCTGGAAACACCATATATTTT
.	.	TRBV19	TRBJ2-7	CASSIVQGPLNEQYF	TGTGCCAGTAGTATAGTACAGGGTCCCCTGAACGAGCAGTACTTC
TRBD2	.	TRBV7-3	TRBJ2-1	CASSSISVTASGGFQGNEQFF	TGTGCCAGCAGCTCAATATCGGTTACAGCCAGCGGGGGGTTCCAGGGTAATGAGCAGTTCTTC
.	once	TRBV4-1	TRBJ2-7	CASSPPGGSLYEQYF	TGCGCCAGCAGCCCCCCGGGGGGCTCCCTGTACGAGCAGTACTTC
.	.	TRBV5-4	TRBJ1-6	CASSNIPGSSYNSPLHF	TGTGCCAGCAGTAATATCCCAGGGAGCTCCTATAATTCACCCCTCCACTTT
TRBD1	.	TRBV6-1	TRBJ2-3	CASGSQGEVTDTQYF	TGTGCCAGCGGCTCCCAGGGGGAAGTCACAGATACGCAGTATTTT
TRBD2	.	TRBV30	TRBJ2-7	CAWATSGRPYEQYF	TGTGCCTGGGCCACTAGCGGGAGGCCCTACGAGCAGTACTTC
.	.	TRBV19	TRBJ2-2	CASQGSGELFF	TGTGCCAGCCAGGGGAGCGGGGAGCTGTTTTTT
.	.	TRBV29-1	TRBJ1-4	CSVEGVQGEEKLFF	TGCAGCGTTGAAGGAGTACAGGGTGAGGAAAAACTGTTTTTT
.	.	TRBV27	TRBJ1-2	CASGGLKTGGYTF	TGTGCCAGCGGGGGCCTTAAAACAGGTGGCTACACCTTC
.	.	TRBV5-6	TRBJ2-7	CASSLVSYEQYF	TGTGCCAGCAGCTTGGTCTCCTACGAGCAGTACTTC
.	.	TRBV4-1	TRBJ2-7	CASSQDLLGGEQYF	TGCGCCAGCAGCCAAGATCTACTAGGAGGCGAGCAGTACTTC
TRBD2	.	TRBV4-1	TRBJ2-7	CASSQVLAGYYEQYF	TGCGCCAGCAGCCAAGTACTAGCGGGATACTACGAGCAGTACTTC
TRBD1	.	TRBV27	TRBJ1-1	CASPDRGRFTEAFF	TGTGCCAGCCCGGACAGGGGAAGGTTCACTGAAGCTTTCTTT
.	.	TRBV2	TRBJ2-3	CASSKGPTPGPDTDTQYF	TGTGCCAGCAGTAAGGGTCCGACTCCGGGTCCTGACACAGATACGCAGTATTTT
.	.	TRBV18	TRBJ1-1	CASSPIQGSGTEAFF	TGTGCCAGCTCACCTATACAGGGATCGGGCACTGAAGCTTTCTTT
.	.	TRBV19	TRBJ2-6	CASSIGGANVLTF	TGTGCCAGTAGTATCGGTGGGGCCAACGTCCTGACTTTC
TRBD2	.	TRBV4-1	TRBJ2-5	CASSQGLAEQETQYF	TGCGCCAGCAGCCAGGGACTAGCGGAACAAGAGACCCAGTACTTC
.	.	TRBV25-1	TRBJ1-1	CASSVPGANTEAFF	TGTGCCAGCAGTGTCCCGGGGGCGAACACTGAAGCTTTCTTT
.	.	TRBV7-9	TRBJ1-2	CASSLWGYGYTF	TGTGCCAGCAGCTTATGGGGCTATGGCTACACCTTC
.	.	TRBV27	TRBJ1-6	CASSLSIFGGSYNSPLHF	TGTGCCAGCAGTTTATCGATTTTTGGGGGTTCCTATAATTCACCCCTCCACTTT
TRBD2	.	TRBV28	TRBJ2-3	CASSSISGMTDTQYF	TGTGCCAGCAGTTCTATTAGCGGGATGACAGATACGCAGTATTTT
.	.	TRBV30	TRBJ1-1	CAWSEGLAGTEAFF	TGTGCCTGGAGTGAGGGGCTTGCGGGCACTGAAGCTTTCTTT
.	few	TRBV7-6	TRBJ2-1	CASSRGDEQFF	TGTGCCAGCAGCCGAGGTGATGAGCAGTTCTTC
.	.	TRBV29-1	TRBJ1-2	CSATGTDGYTF	TGCAGCGCCACCGGGACCGATGGCTACACCTTC
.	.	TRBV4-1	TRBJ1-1	CASSLMTVNTEAFF	TGCGCCAGCAGCCTCATGACGGTGAACACTGAAGCTTTCTTT
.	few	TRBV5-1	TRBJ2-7	CASSPGDHREQYF	TGCGCCAGCAGTCCTGGGGATCACCGCGAGCAGTACTTC
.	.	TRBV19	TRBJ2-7	CASSMASTGYEQYF	TGTGCCAGTAGTATGGCCTCTACTGGGTACGAGCAGTACTTC
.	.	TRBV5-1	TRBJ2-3	CASSPGPEDTQYF	TGCGCCAGCAGCCCCGGCCCGGAGGATACGCAGTATTTT
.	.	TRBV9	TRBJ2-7	CASSVSRTDSYEQYF	TGTGCCAGCAGCGTCTCCCGGACAGACTCCTACGAGCAGTACTTC
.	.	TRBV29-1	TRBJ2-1	CSWGAEGNEQFF	TGCAGCTGGGGTGCAGAAGGGAATGAGCAGTTCTTC
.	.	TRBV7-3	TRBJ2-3	CASSLLLADTQYF	TGTGCCAGCAGCTTACTGTTAGCCGACACGCAGTATTTT
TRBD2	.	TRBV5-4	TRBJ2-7	CASSLRLAGGFNWEQYF	TGTGCCAGCAGCTTAAGACTAGCGGGAGGCTTTAACTGGGAGCAGTACTTC
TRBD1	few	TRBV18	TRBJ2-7	CASSHFRDRTYEQYF	TGTGCCAGCTCACACTTCCGGGACAGAACCTACGAGCAGTACTTC
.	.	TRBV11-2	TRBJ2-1	CASSLLVGHSSNEQFF	TGTGCCAGCAGCTTACTTGTGGGTCACAGCAGCAATGAGCAGTTCTTC
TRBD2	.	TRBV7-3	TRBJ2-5	CASSLAGTREETQYF	TGTGCCAGCAGCTTAGCGGGGACTAGGGAAGAGACCCAGTACTTC
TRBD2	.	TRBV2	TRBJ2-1	CASIGAGGEDEQFF	TGTGCCAGCATCGGAGCGGGAGGGGAGGATGAGCAGTTCTTC
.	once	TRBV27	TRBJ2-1	CASSTTVFPYEQFF	TGTGCCAGCAGTACGACGGTTTTTCCATATGAGCAGTTCTTC
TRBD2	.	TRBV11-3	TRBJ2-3	CASSARLAGAEDTQYF	TGTGCCAGCAGCGCCCGACTAGCGGGAGCTGAAGATACGCAGTATTTT
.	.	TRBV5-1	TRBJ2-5	CASSTSGTEETQYF	TGCGCCAGCAGCACGTCCGGGACGGAAGAGACCCAGTACTTC
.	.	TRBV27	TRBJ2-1	CASSLSALNEQFF	TGTGCCAGCAGTTTATCAGCTTTGAACGAGCAGTTCTTC
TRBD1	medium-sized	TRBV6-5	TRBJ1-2	CASSPGQPSIGYTF	TGTGCCAGCAGTCCGGGACAGCCCTCTATAGGCTACACCTTC
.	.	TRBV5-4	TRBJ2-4	CASSFSRQGDDIQYF	TGTGCCAGCAGCTTCAGTAGGCAGGGTGATGACATTCAGTACTTC
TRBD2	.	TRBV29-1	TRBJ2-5	CSVEAGVGQETQYF	TGCAGCGTTGAGGCGGGAGTGGGCCAAGAGACCCAGTACTTC
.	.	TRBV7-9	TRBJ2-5	CASSLDWEQETQYF	TGTGCCAGCAGCCTTGACTGGGAACAAGAGACCCAGTACTTC
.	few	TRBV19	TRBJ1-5	CASNPTGGNQPQHF	TGTGCCAGTAATCCCACAGGAGGCAATCAGCCCCAGCATTTT
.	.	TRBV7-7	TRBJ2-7	CASSLALAYEQYF	TGTGCTAGCAGCTTAGCGTTGGCGTACGAGCAGTACTTC
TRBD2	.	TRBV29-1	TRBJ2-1	CSVVGTPDSGDNEQFF	TGCAGCGTTGTGGGCACCCCAGACAGCGGGGACAATGAGCAGTTCTTC
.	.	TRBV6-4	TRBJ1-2	CASSKYRVGYTF	TGTGCCAGCAGTAAGTACAGGGTTGGCTACACCTTC
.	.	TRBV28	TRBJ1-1	CASSRPTGHMNTEAFF	TGTGCCAGCAGTCGTCCGACAGGTCACATGAACACTGAAGCTTTCTTT
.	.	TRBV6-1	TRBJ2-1	CASGSYYNEQFF	TGTGCCAGCGGATCCTACTACAATGAGCAGTTCTTC